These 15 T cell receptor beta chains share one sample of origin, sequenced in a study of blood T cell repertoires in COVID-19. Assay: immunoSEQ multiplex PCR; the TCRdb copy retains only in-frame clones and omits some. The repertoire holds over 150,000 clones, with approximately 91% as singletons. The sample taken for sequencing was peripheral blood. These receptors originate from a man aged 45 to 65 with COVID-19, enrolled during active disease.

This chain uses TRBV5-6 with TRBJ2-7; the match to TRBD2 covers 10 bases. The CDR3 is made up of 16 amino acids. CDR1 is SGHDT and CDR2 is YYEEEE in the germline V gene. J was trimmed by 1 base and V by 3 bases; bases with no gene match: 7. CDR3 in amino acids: CASSSSLAGASYEQYF. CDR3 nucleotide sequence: TGTGCCAGCAGCTCGTCTCTAGCGGGGGCATCCTACGAGCAGTACTTC.

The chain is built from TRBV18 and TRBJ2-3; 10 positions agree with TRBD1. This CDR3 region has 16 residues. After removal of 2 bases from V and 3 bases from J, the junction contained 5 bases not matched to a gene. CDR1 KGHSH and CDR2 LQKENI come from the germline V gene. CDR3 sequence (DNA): TGTGCCAGCTCACCAACGGGACAGGGGTTAACAGATACGCAGTATTTT. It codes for CASSPTGQGLTDTQYF.

The CDR3 reads CASIVIDTEAFF. For the CDR3, the DNA is TGTGCCAGTATAGTAATTGATACTGAAGCTTTCTTT. V is TRBV19 and J is TRBJ1-1; no firm D call. Germline V gene data show CDR1 as LNHDA and CDR2 as SQIVND (reference sequence). The CDR3 has 12 amino acids. V was shortened by 7 bases and J by 5 bases, with 11 bases between the two germline ends.

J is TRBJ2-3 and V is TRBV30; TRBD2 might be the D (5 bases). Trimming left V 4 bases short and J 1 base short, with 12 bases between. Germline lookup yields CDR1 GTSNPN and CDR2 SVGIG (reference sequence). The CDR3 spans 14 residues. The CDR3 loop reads CAWKGGSGTDTQYF. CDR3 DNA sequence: TGTGCCTGGAAGGGCGGGTCGGGCACAGATACGCAGTATTTT.

The CDR3 is CASSPAGWETQYF. The CDR3, as DNA: TGCGCCAGCAGCCCTGCGGGGTGGGAGACCCAGTACTTC. The genes are TRBV5-1 and TRBJ2-5; a weak D match, TRBD2 (6 bases). Germline V gene lookup returns CDR1 SGHRS and CDR2 YFSETQ. Trimming removed 4 bases at V and 5 bases at J, with 12 bases between. This CDR3 region has 13 residues.

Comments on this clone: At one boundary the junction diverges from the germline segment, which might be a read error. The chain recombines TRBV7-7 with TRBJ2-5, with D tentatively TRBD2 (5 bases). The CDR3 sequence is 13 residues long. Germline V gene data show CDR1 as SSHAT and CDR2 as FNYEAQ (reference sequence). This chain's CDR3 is CASSADFQETQYF. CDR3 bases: TGTGCTAGCAGCGCGGACTTCCAAGAGACCCAGTACTTC.

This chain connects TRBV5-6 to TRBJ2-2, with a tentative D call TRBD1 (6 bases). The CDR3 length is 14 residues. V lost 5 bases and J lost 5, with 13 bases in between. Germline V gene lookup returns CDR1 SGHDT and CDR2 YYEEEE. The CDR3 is CASRLVGGTGELFF. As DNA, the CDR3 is TGTGCCAGCAGACTAGTAGGGGGAACCGGGGAGCTGTTTTTT.

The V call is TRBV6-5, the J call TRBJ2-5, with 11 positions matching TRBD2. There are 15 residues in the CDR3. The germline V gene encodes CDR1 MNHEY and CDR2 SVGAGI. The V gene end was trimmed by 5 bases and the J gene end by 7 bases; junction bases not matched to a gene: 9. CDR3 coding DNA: TGTGCCAGCAGTCCTAGCGGGGGGCCGGTAGGGACCCAGTACTTC. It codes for CASSPSGGPVGTQYF.

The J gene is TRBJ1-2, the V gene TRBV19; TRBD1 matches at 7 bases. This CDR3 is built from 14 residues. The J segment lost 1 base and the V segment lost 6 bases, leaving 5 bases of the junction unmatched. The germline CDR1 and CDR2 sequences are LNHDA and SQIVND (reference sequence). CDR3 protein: CASSRQGVNYGYTF. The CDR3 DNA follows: TGTGCCAGTAGCCGACAGGGCGTTAACTATGGCTACACCTTC.

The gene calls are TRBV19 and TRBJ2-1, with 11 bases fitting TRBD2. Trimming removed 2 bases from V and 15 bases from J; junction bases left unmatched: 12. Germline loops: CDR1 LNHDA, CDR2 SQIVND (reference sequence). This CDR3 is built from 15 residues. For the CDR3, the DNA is TGTGCCAGTAGTATAAATAGAGGGACTAGCGGTGTTCTGTTCTTC. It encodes CASSINRGTSGVLFF.

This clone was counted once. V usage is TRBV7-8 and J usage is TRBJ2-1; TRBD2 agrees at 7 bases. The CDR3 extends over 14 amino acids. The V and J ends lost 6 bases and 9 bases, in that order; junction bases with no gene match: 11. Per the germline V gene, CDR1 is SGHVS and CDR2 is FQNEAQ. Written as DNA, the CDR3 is TGTGCCAGCAGGGATTGGGAGGGAAGTGCTGAGCAGTTCTTC. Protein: CASRDWEGSAEQFF.

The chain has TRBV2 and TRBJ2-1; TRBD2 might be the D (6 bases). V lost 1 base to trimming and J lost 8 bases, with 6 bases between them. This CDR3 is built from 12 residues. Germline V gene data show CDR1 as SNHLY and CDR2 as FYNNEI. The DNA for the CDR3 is TGTGCCAGCAGTGAAGGCGGGGATGAGCAGTTCTTC. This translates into CASSEGGDEQFF. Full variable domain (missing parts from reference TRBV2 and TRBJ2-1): EPEVTQTPSHQVTQMGQEVILRCVPISNHLYFYWYRQILGQKVEFLVSFYNNEISEKSEIFDDQFSVERPDGSNFTLKIRSTKLEDSAMYFCASSEGGDEQFFGPGTRLTVL.

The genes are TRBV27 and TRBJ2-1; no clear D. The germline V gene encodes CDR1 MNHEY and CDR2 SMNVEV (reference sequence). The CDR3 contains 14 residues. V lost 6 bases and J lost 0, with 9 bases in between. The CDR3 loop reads CASRGTDSYNEQFF. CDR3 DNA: TGTGCCAGCAGGGGCACGGACTCCTACAATGAGCAGTTCTTC.

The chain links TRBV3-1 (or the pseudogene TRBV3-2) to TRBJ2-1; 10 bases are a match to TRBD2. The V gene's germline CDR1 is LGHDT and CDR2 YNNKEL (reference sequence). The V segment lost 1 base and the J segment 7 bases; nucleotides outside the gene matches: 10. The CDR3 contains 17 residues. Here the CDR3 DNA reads TGTGCCAGCAGCCAAGGGCTAGCGGGAGAACGCGTGAATGAGCAGTTCTTC. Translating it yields CASSQGLAGERVNEQFF.

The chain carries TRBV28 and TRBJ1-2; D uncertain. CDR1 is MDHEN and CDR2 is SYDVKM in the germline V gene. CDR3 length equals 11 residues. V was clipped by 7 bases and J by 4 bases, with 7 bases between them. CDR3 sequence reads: CASTGFYGYTF. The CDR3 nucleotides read TGTGCCAGCACAGGATTCTATGGCTACACCTTC.